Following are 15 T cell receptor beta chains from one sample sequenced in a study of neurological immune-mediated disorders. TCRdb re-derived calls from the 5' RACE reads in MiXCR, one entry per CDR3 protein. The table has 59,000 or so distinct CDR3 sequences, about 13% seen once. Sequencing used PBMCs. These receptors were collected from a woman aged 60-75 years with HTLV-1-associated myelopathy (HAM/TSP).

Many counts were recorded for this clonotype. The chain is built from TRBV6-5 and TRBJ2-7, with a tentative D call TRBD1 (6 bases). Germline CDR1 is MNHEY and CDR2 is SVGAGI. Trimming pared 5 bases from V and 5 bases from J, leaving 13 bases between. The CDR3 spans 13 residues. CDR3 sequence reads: CASSAYRDHEQYF. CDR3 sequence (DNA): TGTGCCAGCAGTGCCTACAGGGATCACGAGCAGTACTTC.

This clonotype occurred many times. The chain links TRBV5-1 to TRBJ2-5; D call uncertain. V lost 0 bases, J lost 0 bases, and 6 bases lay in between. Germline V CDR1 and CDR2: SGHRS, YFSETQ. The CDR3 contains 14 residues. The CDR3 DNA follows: TGCGCCAGCAGCTTGGACGGGTACCAAGAGACCCAGTACTTC. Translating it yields CASSLDGYQETQYF.

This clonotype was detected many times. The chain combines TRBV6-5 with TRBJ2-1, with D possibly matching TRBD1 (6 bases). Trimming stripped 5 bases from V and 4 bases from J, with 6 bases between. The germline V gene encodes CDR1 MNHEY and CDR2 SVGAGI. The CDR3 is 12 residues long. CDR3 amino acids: CASSQGYNEQFF. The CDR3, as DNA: TGTGCCAGCAGTCAGGGGTACAATGAGCAGTTCTTC.

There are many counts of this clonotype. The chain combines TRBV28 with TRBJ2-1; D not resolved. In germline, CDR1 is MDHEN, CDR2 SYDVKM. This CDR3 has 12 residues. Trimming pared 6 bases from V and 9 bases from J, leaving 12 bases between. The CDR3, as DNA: TGTGCCAGCAGCCGTCCGTTCGGTGAGCAGTTCTTC. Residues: CASSRPFGEQFF.

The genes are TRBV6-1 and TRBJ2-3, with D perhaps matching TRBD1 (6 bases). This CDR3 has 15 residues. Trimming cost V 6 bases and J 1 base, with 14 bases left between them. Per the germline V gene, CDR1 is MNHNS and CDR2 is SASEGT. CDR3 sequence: CASRTAGGGTDTQYF. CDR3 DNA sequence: TGTGCCAGCAGGACTGCTGGGGGCGGCACAGATACGCAGTATTTT.

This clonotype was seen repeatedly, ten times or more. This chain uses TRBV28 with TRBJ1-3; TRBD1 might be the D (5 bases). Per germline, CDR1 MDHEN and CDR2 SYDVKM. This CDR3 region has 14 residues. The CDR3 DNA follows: TGTGCGTCCCTCCGCGGGGCCAGTGGAAACACCATATATTTT. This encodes CASLRGASGNTIYF.

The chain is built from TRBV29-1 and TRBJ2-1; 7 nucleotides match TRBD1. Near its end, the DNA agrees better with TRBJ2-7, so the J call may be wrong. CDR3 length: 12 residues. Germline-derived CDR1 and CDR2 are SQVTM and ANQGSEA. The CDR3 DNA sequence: TGCAGCCTCAAAGGGGGCTACTACGAGCAGTACTTC. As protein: CSLKGGYYEQYF.

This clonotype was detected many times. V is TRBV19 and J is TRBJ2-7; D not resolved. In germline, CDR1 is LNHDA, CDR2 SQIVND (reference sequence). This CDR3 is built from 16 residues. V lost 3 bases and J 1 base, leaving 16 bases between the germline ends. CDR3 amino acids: CASSIKWPPNSYEQYF. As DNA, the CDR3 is TGTGCCAGTAGTATTAAGTGGCCGCCTAATTCCTACGAGCAGTACTTC.

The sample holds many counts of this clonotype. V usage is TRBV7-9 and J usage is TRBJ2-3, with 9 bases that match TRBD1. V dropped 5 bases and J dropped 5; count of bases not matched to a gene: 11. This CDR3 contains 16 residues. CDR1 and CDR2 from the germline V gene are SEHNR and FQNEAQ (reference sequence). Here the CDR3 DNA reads TGTGCCAGCAGCCCGTGGACAGGGGAAGGCCTAGATACGCAGTATTTT. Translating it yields CASSPWTGEGLDTQYF.

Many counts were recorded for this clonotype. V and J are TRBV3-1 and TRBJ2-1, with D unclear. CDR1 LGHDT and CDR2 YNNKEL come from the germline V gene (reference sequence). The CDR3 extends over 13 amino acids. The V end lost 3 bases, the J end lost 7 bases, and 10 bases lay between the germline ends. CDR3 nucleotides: TGTGCCAGCAGCCAGGCCGGAGTGAATGAGCAGTTCTTC. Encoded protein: CASSQAGVNEQFF.

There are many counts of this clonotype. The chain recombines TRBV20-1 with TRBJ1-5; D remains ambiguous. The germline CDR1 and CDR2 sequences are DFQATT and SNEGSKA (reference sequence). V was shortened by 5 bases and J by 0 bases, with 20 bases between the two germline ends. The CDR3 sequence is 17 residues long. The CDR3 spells CSALALGGGYSNQPQHF. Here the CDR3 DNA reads TGCAGTGCTCTGGCCTTGGGAGGAGGGTATAGCAATCAGCCCCAGCATTTT.

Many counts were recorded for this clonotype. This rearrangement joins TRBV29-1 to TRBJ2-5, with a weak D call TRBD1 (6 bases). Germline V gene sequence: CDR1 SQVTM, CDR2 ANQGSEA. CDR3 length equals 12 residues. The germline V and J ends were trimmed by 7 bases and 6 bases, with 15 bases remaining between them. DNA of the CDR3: TGCAGCGCCCAACAGGGAGTACAGACCCAGTACTTC. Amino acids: CSAQQGVQTQYF.

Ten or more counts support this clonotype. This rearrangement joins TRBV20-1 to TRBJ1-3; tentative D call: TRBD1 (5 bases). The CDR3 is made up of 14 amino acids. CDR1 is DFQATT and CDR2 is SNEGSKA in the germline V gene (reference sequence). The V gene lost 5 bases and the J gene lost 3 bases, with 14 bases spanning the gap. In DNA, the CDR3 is TGCAGTGCTGATACCGGGACTGATGGAAACACCATATATTTT. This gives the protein CSADTGTDGNTIYF.

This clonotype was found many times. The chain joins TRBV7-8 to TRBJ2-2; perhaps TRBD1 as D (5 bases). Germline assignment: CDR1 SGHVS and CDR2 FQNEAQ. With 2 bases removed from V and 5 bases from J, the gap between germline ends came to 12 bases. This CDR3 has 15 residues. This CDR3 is CASSLRGRKTGELFF. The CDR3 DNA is TGTGCCAGCAGCTTAAGGGGTCGGAAGACCGGGGAGCTGTTTTTT.

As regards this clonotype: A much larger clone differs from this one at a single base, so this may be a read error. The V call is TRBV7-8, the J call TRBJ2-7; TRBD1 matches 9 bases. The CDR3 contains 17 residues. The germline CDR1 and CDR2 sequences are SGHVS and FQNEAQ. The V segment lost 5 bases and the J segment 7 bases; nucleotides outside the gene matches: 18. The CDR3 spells CASSHRDRDVSYNEQYF. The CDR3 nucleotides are TGTGCCAGCAGCCATAGGGACAGGGACGTCTCCTACAATGAGCAGTACTTC.